These T cell receptor beta chains were read from a single sample in a study of blood T cell repertoires in COVID-19. The assay was immunoSEQ multiplex PCR, and TCRdb's table has in-frame clones only and misses some. Of over 200,000 clones detected, more than 65% appear once; the ten largest clones hold 4% to 5.5%. What was sequenced was peripheral blood. These receptors were collected from a man in his fifties or sixties with active or convalescent COVID-19. Both conserved end residues are part of each CDR3. The order of the fields is J gene, clone size, D gene, V gene, CDR3 length, CDR3 protein, CDR3 DNA. The D gene is left open where the match is weak. Clone size, where shown, is once, few, many, or a class for clones that have expanded.

>TRBJ1-1|NA|TRBD1|TRBV10-3|13
CAISGQGSAEAFF
TGTGCCATCAGTGGACAGGGAAGCGCTGAAGCTTTCTTT
>TRBJ2-1|NA|NA|TRBV5-1|14
CASSTGFGVNEQFF
TGCGCCAGCAGCACCGGTTTCGGGGTCAATGAGCAGTTCTTC
>TRBJ2-3|NA|TRBD1|TRBV14|15
CASSHRTGGTDTQYF
TGTGCCAGCAGCCATCGGACAGGGGGCACAGATACGCAGTATTTT
>TRBJ2-7|NA|TRBD2|TRBV9|14
CASSISGGAYEQYF
TGTGCCAGCAGCATTAGCGGGGGGGCCTACGAGCAGTACTTC
>TRBJ2-2|NA|TRBD2|TRBV10-3|16
CAISALAGANTGELFF
TGTGCCATCAGTGCCCTAGCGGGGGCGAACACCGGGGAGCTGTTTTTT
>TRBJ1-2|NA|NA|TRBV30|13
CASQQDALYGYTF
TGTGCCTCACAACAGGACGCCCTCTATGGCTACACCTTC
>TRBJ1-4|NA|NA|TRBV15|15
CATSRDGGADEKLFF
TGTGCCACCAGCAGAGATGGGGGGGCGGATGAAAAACTGTTTTTT
>TRBJ2-7|NA|TRBD2|TRBV15|16
CATSRRLAGGLDEQYF
TGTGCCACCAGCAGGAGACTAGCGGGGGGCCTCGACGAGCAGTACTTC
>TRBJ2-7|NA|TRBD1|TRBV19|16
CASSLEDRGPSYEQYF
TGTGCCAGTAGTCTAGAGGACAGGGGGCCTTCCTACGAGCAGTACTTC
>TRBJ2-1|once|NA|TRBV29-1|13
CSVDGFSYNEQFF
TGCAGCGTTGATGGCTTCTCCTACAATGAGCAGTTCTTC
>TRBJ1-2|once|TRBD1|TRBV5-1|13
CASSWGDRTGYTF
TGCGCCAGCAGCTGGGGGGACAGGACTGGCTACACCTTC
>TRBJ1-2|NA|TRBD1|TRBV28|14
CASRGTGGASGYTF
TGTGCCAGCAGGGGAACAGGGGGCGCGAGTGGCTACACCTTC
>TRBJ2-1|NA|NA|TRBV30|14
CAWSVGSSYNEQFF
TGTGCCTGGAGTGTTGGTAGCTCCTACAATGAGCAGTTCTTC
>TRBJ1-3|NA|TRBD1|TRBV7-9|16
CASSWDRPNSGNTIYF
TGTGCCAGCAGCTGGGACAGGCCAAACTCTGGAAACACCATATATTTT
>TRBJ2-3|NA|TRBD2|TRBV28|21
CASSPIAGTSGTPTLPDTQYF
TGTGCCAGCAGTCCCATCGCCGGGACTAGCGGGACCCCCACTTTGCCGGATACGCAGTATTTT
>TRBJ1-4|NA|NA|TRBV10-3|13
CAARGGADEKLFF
TGTGCCGCCCGGGGGGGTGCGGATGAAAAACTGTTTTTT
>TRBJ2-1|NA|NA|TRBV18|13
CASSAGGANEQFF
TGTGCCAGCTCAGCCGGGGGTGCCAATGAGCAGTTCTTC